This T cell receptor (beta chain) was obtained from a study of blood T cell repertoires in COVID-19. The germline V gene encodes CDR1 MDHEN and CDR2 SYDVKM. Trimming pared 7 bases from V and 6 bases from J, leaving 22 bases between. The CDR3 has 16 residues. About this clone: This specimen includes other DNA sequences encoding the same CDR3.

Clones were sequenced by immunoSEQ multiplex PCR, and TCRdb holds only the in-frame ones, with some missing. The table shows approximately 150,000 clones, with around 80% occurring only once. V and J are TRBV28 and TRBJ1-5; D remains ambiguous. This TCR derives from a man between 60 and 75 years old with active or convalescent COVID-19. Sequenced material: peripheral blood. CDR3 in DNA: TGTGCCAGCACCCTTATGACAAGCAGATCCAGTCAGCCCCAGCATTTT. Protein product: CASTLMTSRSSQPQHF.